This T cell receptor (beta chain) came from a study of blood T cell repertoires in COVID-19 (dated by TCRdb to between 2020 and 2021). Describing the broader study: Samples from collaborators originated in the United States, Italy and Spain and spanned both the acute and convalescent phases of COVID-19. The material from the prospective study consisted of cDNA or gDNA derived from T cells, B-cell-depleted T cells, or PBMCs. The sample metadata nearly always contained a de-identified subject ID, COVID-19 status, age in years and sex. Deeply sampled blood TCRbeta repertoires from subjects exposed to, actively infected with, or recovered from COVID-19 were included in the dataset. Samples were obtained from the ongoing ImmuneRACE study (first 160 participants) and from 1,254 subjects provided by 6 global collaborators. The repertoires were made available in a free public database intended to serve as a resource for research on the immune response to SARS-CoV-2. Where available, HLA class I and class II types were obtained from metadata supplied by the sample provider rather than from assay-based typing. Broad study findings and their caveats: How much clinical and demographic metadata was included differed by source and by participant, and the metadata was provided uncurated.

Participants in the prospective study were enrolled through a virtual design, were aged about 18 to 100 years, and lived in 20 to 30 United States geographic areas. To assign participants to cohorts, the prospective study relied on clinical history that participants themselves reported in a screening survey and a study questionnaire. Recovered participants in ImmuneRACE Cohort 3 were defined as having two consecutive negative NP/OP PCR tests, clearance from a healthcare professional, or resolution of symptoms. Each participant in the prospective study had whole blood, serum and a nasopharyngeal or oropharyngeal swab collected by mobile phlebotomists. Prospective study participants could optionally give additional blood draws and questionnaires over a 2-month period. Prospective study blood samples were shipped either frozen or at room temperature before DNA extraction. In the case of this clone: It has no known antigen specificity. No base quality information exists; no much larger clone differs at one position.

Including cysteine and phenylalanine, the CDR3 has 14 amino acids. CDR3 DNA only is kept here, 42 bases in frame from base 1. At the junction V is shortened by 6 bases and J by 5 bases; bases outside the gene matches: 8. CDR1 and CDR2, looked up from the germline V gene, are SGHAT and FQNNGV. The immunoSEQ Assay, a bias-controlled multiplex PCR, was used to amplify TCRbeta CDR3 regions from genomic DNA. Processing in the source paper ran as follows. Nucleated cell counts per sample were estimated from amplification of reference gene primers within the assay. To quantify the absolute abundance of each unique TCRbeta CDR3 rearrangement, sequence reads were collapsed and filtered. Productive Simpson clonality was computed per sample as the square root of Simpson's diversity index over productive rearrangements. TCRdb's version of the immuneACCESS table is confined to in-frame rearrangements and falls short of the full clone set. An unresolved V gene accounts for under half of the shortfall where checked; the remainder is of unknown origin. The V and J calls and clone size come from that table; D and trimming were worked out from the DNA. The sample has a few hundred thousand clones on record, 70% to 90% of them singletons. The ten largest clones add up to approximately 5% of the sample.

What was sequenced was PBMCs or T cells enriched from blood (not recorded which). The chain was built from TRBV11-2 and TRBJ1-1; the junction holds 8 bases that match TRBD1. The TCR sequence derives from a woman in her twenties or thirties who had recovered from COVID-19. The CDR3 in this case is CASRSDRVGTEAFF. The DNA sequence is given as TGTGCCAGCAGATCGGACAGGGTCGGGACTGAAGCTTTCTTT.